Following are 31 T cell receptor beta chains from one sample sequenced in a study of blood T cell repertoires in COVID-19. The data were produced by immunoSEQ multiplex PCR, yet TCRdb's version contains in-frame clones alone and is incomplete. The table shows around 250,000 clones, with roughly 88% occurring only once. Material for sequencing was peripheral blood. Receptors originate from a woman in her 30s with active or convalescent COVID-19.

The rearrangement joins TRBV4-3 to TRBJ1-2; no clear D. Deletions cut 0 bases from V and 4 bases from J, with 12 bases between. The germline CDR1 and CDR2 sequences are LGHNA and YSLEER. The CDR3 is 15 amino acids. The CDR3 bases are TGCGCCAGCAGCCAAGATGGTTGGTCAGTCTATGGCTACACCTTC. As protein: CASSQDGWSVYGYTF.

The chain recombines TRBV3-1 (or the pseudogene TRBV3-2) with TRBJ1-1; no clear D. CDR1 and CDR2 (germline): LGHDT, YNNKEL (reference sequence). CDR3 length: 13 residues. Trimming removed 1 base from V and 3 bases from J, with 6 bases in between. CDR3 loop: CASSQGRYTEAFF. DNA for the CDR3: TGTGCCAGCAGCCAAGGGAGATACACTGAAGCTTTCTTT.

This chain uses TRBV19 with TRBJ1-6; no clear D gene. V was pared by 6 bases and J by 14 bases, with 14 bases between. CDR3 length equals 12 residues. The germline V gene encodes CDR1 LNHDA and CDR2 SQIVND (reference sequence). CDR3 nucleotide sequence: TGTGCCAGTAGCCCCCGAGGTGGATCCCTCCACTTT. It codes for CASSPRGGSLHF.

The chain has TRBV5-1 and TRBJ1-1, with TRBD1 matching 7 bases. The CDR3 loop spans 16 amino acids. The J segment lost 8 bases and the V segment lost 6 bases, leaving 19 bases of the junction unmatched. Germline V gene sequence: CDR1 SGHRS, CDR2 YFSETQ. The CDR3 loop is CASTKTLQGGGGEAFF. CDR3 nucleotides: TGCGCCAGCACCAAAACTCTTCAGGGGGGCGGCGGCGAAGCTTTCTTT.

The chain carries TRBV18 and TRBJ2-7; 10 bases are shared with TRBD1. Germline V gene data show CDR1 as KGHSH and CDR2 as LQKENI. V shed 8 bases, J shed 3 bases, and the junction held 10 bases outside the gene matches. The CDR3 is 15 amino acids. CDR3 sequence reads: CASTKSGQGFYEQYF. The CDR3 bases are TGTGCCAGCACTAAATCGGGACAGGGGTTCTACGAGCAGTACTTC.

CDR3 in amino acids: CASSHGQGGYGYTF. CDR3 DNA sequence: TGTGCCAGCAGTCATGGACAGGGGGGCTATGGCTACACCTTC. This rearrangement joins TRBV7-8 to TRBJ1-2, with 10 bases identical to TRBD1. The J segment lost 4 bases and the V segment lost 6 bases, leaving 5 bases of the junction unmatched. This CDR3 region has 14 residues. CDR1 is SGHVS, CDR2 FQNEAQ, per germline.

This clone occurred a few times. The chain links TRBV7-9 to TRBJ1-4; D may be TRBD1 (5 bases). Germline loops: CDR1 SEHNR, CDR2 FQNEAQ (reference sequence). Trimming shortened V by 4 bases and J by 6 bases, and 12 bases separated the two germline ends. The CDR3 loop spans 14 amino acids. The CDR3 spells CASSSRERDEKLFF. As DNA, the CDR3 is TGTGCCAGCAGCTCCAGGGAAAGGGATGAAAAACTGTTTTTT. Using reference TRBV7-9 and TRBJ1-4 for the parts outside the CDR3, the full variable domain is DTGVSQNPRHKITKRGQNVTFRCDPISEHNRLYWYRQTLGQGPEFLTYFQNEAQLEKSRLLSDRFSAERPKGSFSTLEIQRTEQGDSAMYLCASSSRERDEKLFFGSGTQLSVL.

This chain links TRBV24-1 with TRBJ2-2, with TRBD1 matching over 7 bases. CDR1 is KGHDR and CDR2 is SFDVKD in the germline V gene. The CDR3 is made up of 21 amino acids. V trimming: 4 bases; J trimming: 5 bases; junction bases outside the gene matches: 24. The CDR3 here is CATSEGPTGQLVGEGTGELFF. The CDR3 nucleotides are TGTGCCACCAGTGAAGGCCCAACGGGACAGCTTGTAGGAGAGGGTACCGGGGAGCTGTTTTTT.

Only a few counts were recorded for this clone. The chain carries TRBV28 and TRBJ1-2, with D uncertain. Germline lookup yields CDR1 MDHEN and CDR2 SYDVKM. The CDR3 runs to 12 residues. V was shortened by 3 bases and J by 6 bases, with 8 bases between the two germline ends. CDR3 in amino acids: CASSFPPNGYTF. CDR3 in DNA: TGTGCCAGCAGTTTCCCCCCTAATGGCTACACCTTC.

The chain uses TRBV3-1 (or the pseudogene TRBV3-2) and TRBJ2-5; TRBD1 aligns across 10 bases. Germline V gene sequence: CDR1 LGHDT, CDR2 YNNKEL (reference sequence). The CDR3 is 13 residues long. Losses at the gene ends were 9 bases for V and 5 bases for J; bases not matched to a gene: 6. CDR3 coding DNA: TGTGCCAGTGACAGGGGGCGCTTTGAGACCCAGTACTTC. This encodes CASDRGRFETQYF.

The rearrangement joins TRBV4-3 to TRBJ2-5; 9 bases match TRBD2. The germline CDR1 and CDR2 sequences are LGHNA and YSLEER. Trimming took 1 base from V and 2 from J; bases not matched to a gene: 8. There are 17 residues in the CDR3. CDR3 protein: CASSQGLAGPLQETQYF. In nucleotides, the CDR3 is TGCGCCAGCAGCCAAGGCCTAGCGGGGCCCTTACAAGAGACCCAGTACTTC.

J is TRBJ2-3 and V is TRBV21-1; no DNA check was done on the table's D call, TRBD2. TRBV21-1 is described as a pseudogene. The CDR3 runs 17 residues. CDR3 sequence reads: CASSKVGGGKPTDTQYF. CDR3 bases: TGTGCCAGCAGCAAAGTTGGGGGGGGGAAACCCACAGATACGCAGTATTTT.

The J gene is TRBJ2-5, the V gene TRBV5-1; 7 nucleotides align to TRBD1. V dropped 2 bases and J dropped 2; count of bases not matched to a gene: 0. Germline-derived CDR1 and CDR2 are SGHRS and YFSETQ. The CDR3 is made up of 13 amino acids. The CDR3 protein is CASSLQGQETQYF. The CDR3 bases are TGCGCCAGCAGCTTACAGGGGCAAGAGACCCAGTACTTC. Complete variable domain (other parts from reference TRBV5-1 and TRBJ2-5): KAGVTQTPRYLIKTRGQQVTLSCSPISGHRSVSWYQQTPGQGLQFLFEYFSETQRNKGNFPGRFSGRQFSNSRSEMNVSTLELGDSALYLCASSLQGQETQYFGPGTRLLVL.

Here the CDR3 DNA reads TGTGCCAGCAGGGCCGCGGGGAACACTGAAGCTTTCTTT. It encodes CASRAAGNTEAFF. V usage is TRBV6-5 and J usage is TRBJ1-1; no definite D call. Looked up from germline, CDR1 is MNHEY and CDR2 is SVGAGI. V dropped 6 bases and J dropped 1 base, with 9 bases sitting between them. CDR3 length: 13 amino acids.

This rearrangement joins TRBV5-1 to TRBJ1-1; 8 bases line up with TRBD1. Germline CDR1 and CDR2: SGHRS and YFSETQ. This CDR3 comprises 14 residues. The trim removed 3 bases at V and 3 bases at J, leaving 4 bases unmatched. This CDR3 reads CASSSRGLDTEAFF. In DNA form, the CDR3 reads TGCGCCAGCAGCTCCAGGGGGCTGGACACTGAAGCTTTCTTT.

This chain joins TRBV29-1 and TRBJ1-1; tentative D call: TRBD1 (5 bases). Deletions cut 6 bases from V and 2 bases from J, with 13 bases between. CDR1 SQVTM and CDR2 ANQGSEA come from the germline V gene. The CDR3 totals 13 residues. The CDR3 loop reads CSVGWGGNTEAFF. CDR3 sequence (DNA): TGCAGCGTCGGCTGGGGGGGTAACACTGAAGCTTTCTTT.

The chain combines TRBV9 with TRBJ1-2; 7 bases agree with TRBD1. The CDR3 extends over 13 amino acids. The germline V gene has CDR1 SGDLS and CDR2 YYNGEE. V lost 3 bases to trimming and J lost 7 bases; unmatched junction nucleotides: 6. CDR3 in DNA: TGTGCCAGCAGCGACGGAGAGGGGGCTGGCTACACCTTC. This codes for CASSDGEGAGYTF.

The chain uses TRBV7-2 and TRBJ2-5, with D perhaps TRBD2 (6 bases). CDR1 is SGHTA and CDR2 is FQGNSA in the germline V gene. Trimming cost V 5 bases and J 4 bases, with 8 bases left between them. This CDR3 comprises 12 residues. CDR3 protein: CASSPGLETQYF. For the CDR3, the DNA is TGTGCCAGCAGCCCGGGACTAGAGACCCAGTACTTC.

The rearrangement uses TRBV28 and TRBJ2-7; 7 nucleotides agree with TRBD1. Per the germline V gene, CDR1 is MDHEN and CDR2 is SYDVKM. J gave up 5 bases and V 4 bases, and 8 bases lay outside the gene matches. The CDR3 has 14 residues. This CDR3 is CASSSPGQLNEQYF. The CDR3 nucleotides are TGTGCCAGCAGTTCCCCGGGACAGTTAAACGAGCAGTACTTC.

The rearrangement joins TRBV28 to TRBJ1-3; TRBD1 might be the D (6 bases). The CDR3 has 15 amino acids. The germline V gene has CDR1 MDHEN and CDR2 SYDVKM. Trimming took off 7 bases at V and 0 bases at J, with 13 bases between the two ends. The CDR3 sequence: CASTEGVISGNTIYF. The CDR3 DNA is TGTGCCAGCACTGAGGGGGTTATCTCTGGAAACACCATATATTTT.

The V call is TRBV19, the J call TRBJ1-5, with D perhaps TRBD1 (6 bases). Deletions cut 6 bases from V and 7 bases from J, with 16 bases between. Germline V gene sequence: CDR1 LNHDA, CDR2 SQIVND (reference sequence). CDR3 length equals 14 residues. As DNA, the CDR3 is TGTGCCAGTAGCGCGGGGGGCGGGTGGCAGCCCCAGCATTTT. As protein: CASSAGGGWQPQHF.

This clone was observed a few times. A junction end diverges from the germline sequence, so it may reflect a read error. The gene calls are TRBV7-7 and TRBJ2-5; 12 nucleotides line up with TRBD2. CDR3 size: 18 residues. Germline CDR1 is SSHAT and CDR2 is FNYEAQ (reference sequence). The CDR3 DNA is TGTGCTAGCAGCTTAGCGGGGACTAGCGGGTCGGCCGGGGAGACCCAGTACTTC. Translated: CASSLAGTSGSAGETQYF.

V and J are TRBV7-9 and TRBJ2-3; 9 bases line up with TRBD2. This CDR3 is 16 amino acids long. The ends lost 4 bases at V and 0 bases at J; junction bases unmatched: 5. Germline V CDR1 and CDR2: SEHNR, FQNEAQ (reference sequence). CDR3 amino acids: CASSSSSGGSTDTQYF. CDR3 DNA: TGTGCCAGCAGCTCCTCGAGCGGGGGGAGCACAGATACGCAGTATTTT. Full variable domain (missing parts from reference TRBV7-9 and TRBJ2-3): DTGVSQNPRHKITKRGQNVTFRCDPISEHNRLYWYRQTLGQGPEFLTYFQNEAQLEKSRLLSDRFSAERPKGSFSTLEIQRTEQGDSAMYLCASSSSSGGSTDTQYFGPGTRLTVL.

This chain uses TRBV7-8 with TRBJ2-5, with D possibly TRBD2 on 5 matching bases. The CDR3 has 15 residues. The germline gives CDR1 SGHVS, CDR2 FQNEAQ. The V end lost 5 bases, the J end lost 5 bases, and 18 bases lay between the germline ends. The CDR3 region is CASSHPYGGQETQYF. CDR3 bases: TGTGCCAGCAGCCATCCGTACGGCGGGCAGGAGACCCAGTACTTC.

This clone was seen once. This sequence joins TRBV14 and TRBJ2-7, with a weak D call TRBD2 (6 bases). CDR1 and CDR2 from the germline V gene are SGHDN and FVKESK. The CDR3 sequence is 15 residues long. V gave up 0 bases and J gave up 6 bases, with 15 bases separating them. The CDR3 sequence: CASSQEGRGLGEQYF. CDR3 DNA: TGTGCCAGCAGCCAAGAGGGCCGGGGACTGGGCGAGCAGTACTTC.

The chain recombines TRBV28 with TRBJ2-1, with TRBD1 matching 12 bases. This CDR3 comprises 15 residues. The germline V gene has CDR1 MDHEN and CDR2 SYDVKM. V lost 5 bases and J lost 8; bases outside the gene matches: 7. The CDR3 sequence: CASSRGTGGLYEQFF. CDR3 bases: TGTGCCAGCAGTCGCGGGACAGGGGGCCTATATGAGCAGTTCTTC. Using reference TRBV28 and TRBJ2-1 for the parts outside the CDR3, the full variable domain is DVKVTQSSRYLVKRTGEKVFLECVQDMDHENMFWYRQDPGLGLRLIYFSYDVKMKEKGDIPEGYSVSREKKERFSLILESASTNQTSMYLCASSRGTGGLYEQFFGPGTRLTVL.

This clone turned up a few times. The chain employs TRBV5-4 and TRBJ2-3; 9 bases fit TRBD1. The CDR3 runs to 14 residues. Trimming cost V 6 bases and J 6 bases; bases outside gene matches: 8. The germline gives CDR1 SGHNT, CDR2 YYREEE (reference sequence). The CDR3 nucleotides are TGTGCCAGCAAACGGGACAGGGAATCCGATACGCAGTATTTT. Its translation: CASKRDRESDTQYF. The full variable domain, completed using reference TRBV5-4 and TRBJ2-3, is ETGVTQSPTHLIKTRGQQVTLRCSSQSGHNTVSWYQQALGQGPQFIFQYYREEENGRGNFPPRFSGLQFPNYSSELNVNALELDDSALYLCASKRDRESDTQYFGPGTRLTVL.

This chain's CDR3 is CASSSRDSPTEAFF. DNA of the CDR3: TGTGCCAGCAGCAGTAGGGACAGTCCTACTGAAGCTTTCTTT. The chain employs TRBV21-1 and TRBJ1-1; the table names TRBD1, a call not compared with the DNA. TRBV21-1 is reported as a pseudogene. This CDR3 comprises 14 residues.

The chain couples TRBV7-2 to TRBJ1-1; D gene uncertain. V dropped 2 bases and J dropped 8 bases, with 15 bases sitting between them. Germline V lookup: CDR1 SGHTA, CDR2 FQGNSA. CDR3 size: 14 residues. The CDR3 is CASSLSVVILEAFF. The CDR3 DNA follows: TGTGCCAGCAGCTTATCCGTGGTCATACTAGAAGCTTTCTTT. Filled out from reference TRBV7-2 and TRBJ1-1, the complete variable domain reads GAGVSQSPSNKVTEKGKDVELRCDPISGHTALYWYRQSLGQGLEFLIYFQGNSAPDKSGLPSDRFSAERTGGSVSTLTIQRTQQEDSAVYLCASSLSVVILEAFFGQGTRLTVV.

The J gene is TRBJ1-5, the V gene TRBV28; TRBD1 matches 11 bases. Germline V CDR1 and CDR2: MDHEN, SYDVKM. The CDR3 spans 14 residues. With 4 bases clipped from V and 5 bases from J, the junction kept 1 base outside the gene matches. The CDR3 nucleotides read TGTGCCAGCAGTTCGGGACAGGGGGATCAGCCCCAGCATTTT. It encodes CASSSGQGDQPQHF.

V usage is TRBV6-1 and J usage is TRBJ2-1; 9 bases map to TRBD1. Trimming took 0 bases from V and 4 from J; bases not matched to a gene: 4. The germline V gene has CDR1 MNHNS and CDR2 SASEGT. The length of the CDR3 is 16 residues. The CDR3 reads CASSEAQGAGYNEQFF. DNA of the CDR3: TGTGCCAGCAGTGAAGCACAGGGGGCGGGTTACAATGAGCAGTTCTTC.